The TCR beta chain under discussion was sequenced for a study of cytomegalovirus exposure and HLA in healthy donors. Whole-study results and caveats: Among the sequence variants, a highly shared cluster was likely an artifact of sequencing.

The CDR3 totals 17 residues. V lost 1 base, J lost 2 bases, and 16 bases lay in between. The germline CDR1 and CDR2 sequences are MGHRA and YSYEKL. It was with 60 Vbeta and 13 Jbeta primers that the PCR ran. Profiling relied on immunoSEQ multiplex PCR, and the TCRdb table lists in-frame clones only, not all of them. The data hold under 200,000 clones, with 82% observed a single time. In regard to this clone: The target antigen is unknown.

The receptor's source is a girl between 2 and 10 years old in good health and CMV-seropositive. The chain uses TRBV4-1 and TRBJ2-3; no reliable D call. Sequencing was performed on PBMCs. The CDR3 region is CASSQADMLLPTDTQYF. The CDR3 region has the DNA TGCGCCAGCAGCCAAGCCGACATGCTTCTTCCCACAGATACGCAGTATTTT.